The present T cell receptor (beta chain) was sequenced within a study of cytomegalovirus exposure and HLA in healthy donors. This PCR relied on a set of 60 Vbeta primers and 13 Jbeta primers. The data were produced by immunoSEQ multiplex PCR, yet TCRdb's version contains in-frame clones alone and is incomplete. The data contain about 190,000 clones, roughly 77% of them singletons. The V and J ends lost 0 bases and 2 bases, in that order; junction bases with no gene match: 9. The CDR3 covers 17 residues. Per the germline V gene, CDR1 is SNHLY and CDR2 is FYNNEI. V and J are TRBV2 and TRBJ2-7; 8 nucleotides match TRBD2. The sequenced sample consisted of PBMCs. This clonotype originated in a woman aged 25 to 39 in good health and CMV-seropositive. CDR3 region: CASSEAASGLPTYEQYF. The CDR3 DNA follows: TGTGCCAGCAGTGAAGCGGCTAGCGGGCTGCCTACCTACGAGCAGTACTTC.